This T cell receptor beta chain came from a study of blood T cell repertoires in COVID-19. About the study: PBMCs, B-cell-depleted T cells, or T cells were the source of the cDNA or gDNA that made up the material.

Per the original data handling: Amplification of reference gene primers was used by the study to estimate nucleated cell counts. TCRdb keeps only in-frame clones here, not all; method: immunoSEQ multiplex PCR. The V and J calls and the clone size are those of that table, but D and trimming were determined from the DNA. This table holds 85,000 to 100,000 clones, around 67% found once. The J segment lost 4 bases and the V segment lost 3 bases, leaving 1 base of the junction unmatched. The germline V gene encodes CDR1 LGHDT and CDR2 YNNKEL (reference sequence). CDR3 length: 13 amino acids. The TCR sequence derives from an older woman in a cohort sampled during active or convalescent COVID-19. The sequencing input was peripheral blood. The chain recombines TRBV3-1 (or the pseudogene TRBV3-2) with TRBJ1-1, with TRBD1 identical over 8 bases. CDR3 DNA sequence: TGTGCCAGCAGCCACCAGGGGGCCACTGAAGCTTTCTTT. Encoded protein: CASSHQGATEAFF.